The rows below give T cell receptor beta chains drawn from one sample of a study of HIV-infected patients and healthy controls. Via MiXCR, TCRdb re-called the 5' RACE reads, giving one row per CDR3 protein. Counted here are roughly 9,800 distinct CDR3 sequences, over 5% occurring once; the ten biggest clones make up around 30%. Sequencing used blood, obtained during antiretroviral therapy. These receptors all come from an adult with HIV infection. The donor label of this sample is uncertain. CDR3s include the opening cysteine and the closing phenylalanine or tryptophan. The D gene is left open where the match is weak. Size values are once, few and many counts, or a class for expanded clones, and some rows have none.

>many|TRBJ1-2|TRBD1|14|TRBV6-5
TGTGCCAGCACCCAGGGACAGGGATCCTATGGCTACACCTTC
CASTQGQGSYGYTF
>many|TRBJ2-1|.|15|TRBV6-6
TGTGCCAGCAATATAGGAGGGAGCTCCTACAATGAGCAGTTCTTC
CASNIGGSSYNEQFF
>medium-sized|TRBJ1-2|TRBD1|16|TRBV3-1
TGTGCCAGCAGCCAAGATTTTGGGCAGGGGGCGGATGGCTACACCTTC
CASSQDFGQGADGYTF
>few|TRBJ2-7|TRBD2|13|TRBV6-5
TGTGCCAGCACCGCACCGGGGGGGTACGAGCAGTACTTC
CASTAPGGYEQYF
>many|TRBJ2-5|TRBD2|14|TRBV6-6
TGTGCCAGCAGTTACCCGGGACTAAAACAGACCCAGTACTTC
CASSYPGLKQTQYF
>few|TRBJ2-5|TRBD2|16|TRBV5-6
TGTGTCAGCAGCCTGGGACTAGCGTTAGGTGGGGAGACCCAGTACTTC
CVSSLGLALGGETQYF
>many|TRBJ2-7|.|14|TRBV20-1
TGCAGTGCTATCGATGGCCGGGAAGGGCGCGAGCAGTACTTC
CSAIDGREGREQYF
>many|TRBJ2-1|TRBD1|16|TRBV24-1
TGTGCCACCAGTGATCGGGGACAGGGTAGGTTGAATGAGCAGTTCTTC
CATSDRGQGRLNEQFF
>many|TRBJ2-3|TRBD1|16|TRBV7-8
TGTGCCAGCAGCTATCAAATCACAGGGGGAAGGGATACGCAGTATTTT
CASSYQITGGRDTQYF
>few|TRBJ2-3|.|14|TRBV10-3
TGTGCCATCAGTGAATTCCCACTTGGAGATACGCAGTATTTT
CAISEFPLGDTQYF
>few|TRBJ2-2|TRBD1|16|TRBV29-1
TGCAGCGTTATGGGTGGGGGACAGGGGGTCACCGGGGAGCTGTTTTTT
CSVMGGGQGVTGELFF
>many|TRBJ1-1|.|12|TRBV6-2/TRBV6-3
TGTGCCAGCAGAGGGGGGTTGACTGAAGCTTTCTTT
CASRGGLTEAFF
>medium-sized|TRBJ2-1|TRBD2|14|TRBV20-1
TGCAGTGCTAGGGCTAGCGGGGGGGCCGTTGAGCAGTTCTTC
CSARASGGAVEQFF
>medium-sized|TRBJ2-1|.|11|TRBV29-1
TGCAGTGTTAGTTCCGACAATGAGCAGTTCTTC
CSVSSDNEQFF
>few|TRBJ1-5|.|19|TRBV15
TGTGCCACCAGCACCACCGGGACATTGGACCTCCTTATGGGTCAGCCCCAGCATTTT
CATSTTGTLDLLMGQPQHF
>many|TRBJ1-2|.|17|TRBV6-1
TGTGCCAGCAGTGAATACCTATGGGACGGAGCTAACTATGGCTACACCTTC
CASSEYLWDGANYGYTF
>.|TRBJ1-5|.|17|TRBV6-2/TRBV6-3
TGTGCCAGCAGTAAAGTCCTGCGGGGGTATAGCAATCAGCCCCAGCATTTT
CASSKVLRGYSNQPQHF
>many|TRBJ1-4|.|14|TRBV20-1
TGCAGTGCTAGTACCCTTGCAACTAATGAAAAACTGTTTTTT
CSASTLATNEKLFF
>many|TRBJ1-2|TRBD1|15|TRBV4-2
TGTGCCAGCAGCCAAGAAAGGGGCAGGGGGAATGGCTACACCTTC
CASSQERGRGNGYTF